The 21 T cell receptor beta chains below were found in one sample sequenced in a study of T cells in Graves' hyperthyroidism and ophthalmopathy. Amplification of TCR beta CDR3 regions was performed using RNA transcripts as template. Researchers ran a first-round RT-PCR on the TCR CDR3 using the HTBI primer set. TCRdb reanalysed the multiplex PCR reads using MiXCR and keeps one entry per CDR3 protein. The sample includes around 420,000 distinct CDR3 sequences, around a sixth of them seen just once. The source material was blood. The receptors stem from a woman younger than 35 with Graves' hyperthyroidism.

There are many counts of this clonotype. The chain is built from TRBV5-1 and TRBJ1-2, with D unclear. Germline V gene sequence: CDR1 SGHRS, CDR2 YFSETQ. V dropped 0 bases and J dropped 2 bases, with 14 bases sitting between them. The CDR3 covers 16 residues. The CDR3 here is CASSLEAAELNYGYTF. DNA of the CDR3: TGCGCCAGCAGCTTGGAAGCGGCAGAACTAAACTATGGCTACACCTTC.

This clonotype occurred many times. The chain employs TRBV2 and TRBJ2-3; D possibly matches TRBD1 or TRBD2 (7 bases each). The CDR3 is 14 residues long. CDR1 and CDR2 (germline): SNHLY, FYNNEI. V was trimmed by 4 bases and J by 8 bases, leaving 16 bases between them. The CDR3 spells CASSGDSPGGTQYF. The CDR3 region has the DNA TGTGCCAGCAGTGGGGACAGTCCGGGGGGTACGCAGTATTTT.

This clonotype was observed at least ten times. The DNA of the CDR3 is TGCAGTGCTGAGCGGATTAGCACAGATACGCAGTATTTT. Protein: CSAERISTDTQYF. The chain employs TRBV20-1 and TRBJ2-3; D perhaps matches TRBD2 (5 bases). Trimming shortened V by 5 bases and J by 0 bases, and 9 bases separated the two germline ends. The CDR3 is 13 amino acids. Per germline, CDR1 DFQATT and CDR2 SNEGSKA (reference sequence).

This chain links TRBV6-1 with TRBJ1-2, with TRBD1 as a possible D gene (6 bases). Trimming left V 6 bases short and J 1 base short, with 12 bases between. This CDR3 has 14 residues. CDR1 is MNHNS, CDR2 SASEGT, per germline. The CDR3 spells CASRRGQNNYGYTF. The CDR3, as DNA: TGTGCCAGCAGACGCGGACAGAATAACTATGGCTACACCTTC.

J is TRBJ1-5 and V is TRBV2, with unresolved D. The germline V and J ends were trimmed by 7 bases and 7 bases, with 14 bases remaining between them. The CDR3 is 13 amino acids. Germline lookup yields CDR1 SNHLY and CDR2 FYNNEI. The CDR3 region has the DNA TGTGCCAGCATCCGGACGGAGGGCCAGCCCCAGCATTTT. Amino acids: CASIRTEGQPQHF.

This clonotype was recorded at least ten times. This chain uses TRBV7-3 with TRBJ1-1; D is uncertain. The germline gives CDR1 SGHTA, CDR2 FQGTGA. The CDR3 contains 13 residues. With 5 bases removed from V and 0 bases from J, the gap between germline ends came to 7 bases. CDR3: CASSETVNTEAFF. The CDR3 nucleotides are TGTGCCAGCAGCGAGACGGTGAACACTGAAGCTTTCTTT.

This clonotype was picked up a small number of times. The rearrangement links TRBV6-1 to TRBJ2-5, with 11 positions matching TRBD2. This CDR3 has 13 amino acids. The germline CDR1 and CDR2 sequences are MNHNS and SASEGT. The CDR3 loop reads CALTSGTEETQYF. The CDR3 DNA reads TGTGCTCTGACTAGCGGGACCGAAGAGACCCAGTACTTC.

This clonotype showed up just a few times. The chain recombines TRBV28 with TRBJ2-3; no firm D call. Trimming cost V 2 bases and J 4 bases, with 16 bases left between them. The CDR3 has 16 amino acids. Germline assignment: CDR1 MDHEN and CDR2 SYDVKM. The CDR3 region is CASSLPRLHAPDTQYF. CDR3 nucleotide sequence: TGTGCCAGCAGTTTACCGCGACTTCATGCCCCAGATACGCAGTATTTT.

This clonotype was recorded many times. The chain joins TRBV6-1 to TRBJ2-7, with 7 bases fitting TRBD2. Losses at the gene ends were 5 bases for V and 2 bases for J; bases not matched to a gene: 6. Germline V gene sequence: CDR1 MNHNS, CDR2 SASEGT. The CDR3 has 14 residues. The CDR3 reads CASSYPGGAYEQYF. In nucleotides, the CDR3 is TGTGCCAGCAGTTACCCTGGGGGGGCCTACGAGCAGTACTTC.

This chain uses TRBV4-1 with TRBJ1-1; 8 positions agree with TRBD1. Germline CDR1 MGHRA, CDR2 YSYEKL. With V trimmed by 0 bases and J by 11 bases, 11 bases remained unmatched. The CDR3 has 15 residues. CDR3 nucleotides: TGCGCCAGCAGCCAAGATATCGCAGGGGGCAAGTGGGCTTTCTTT. Protein sequence: CASSQDIAGGKWAFF.

V gene TRBV5-1 combines with J gene TRBJ2-5, with TRBD2 matching over 9 bases. Germline CDR1 is SGHRS and CDR2 is YFSETQ. CDR3 length: 16 residues. V was clipped by 0 bases and J by 2 bases; unmatched bases: 5. DNA of the CDR3: TGCGCCAGCAGCTTGGAGCGGGGGGAGGGACAAGAGACCCAGTACTTC. Protein: CASSLERGEGQETQYF.

This clonotype has a single count. The V call is TRBV28, the J call TRBJ1-5, with D tentatively TRBD1 (6 bases). The germline V gene encodes CDR1 MDHEN and CDR2 SYDVKM. Between the trimmed V and J ends, which lost 1 base and 4 bases, there was a span of 14 bases. The CDR3 runs 16 residues. CDR3: CASSLSVGRGNQPQHF. CDR3 coding DNA: TGTGCCAGCAGTTTATCGGTCGGCAGGGGAAATCAGCCCCAGCATTTT.

J is TRBJ2-1 and V is TRBV13; D gene unclear. Trimming removed 5 bases at V and 0 bases at J, with 5 bases between. Per germline, CDR1 PRHDT and CDR2 FYEKMQ (reference sequence). The CDR3 extends over 13 amino acids. CDR3 amino acids: CASSPYSYNEQFF. CDR3 nucleotide sequence: TGTGCCAGCAGCCCTTACTCCTACAATGAGCAGTTCTTC.

The sample holds many counts of this clonotype. The chain employs TRBV6-1 and TRBJ1-5; the D gene is possibly TRBD1 (5 bases). Germline-derived CDR1 and CDR2 are MNHNS and SASEGT. This CDR3 has 16 residues. V lost 8 bases to trimming and J lost 4 bases, with 21 bases between them. The CDR3 DNA reads TGTGCCAGCGAGCCAGGGAAGGGGCCCACGAATCAGCCCCAGCATTTT. Translation: CASEPGKGPTNQPQHF.

This clonotype has only a few counts. The chain employs TRBV7-9 and TRBJ2-5, with 8 bases matching TRBD2. This CDR3 is built from 13 residues. CDR1 and CDR2 from the germline V gene are SEHNR and FQNEAQ (reference sequence). V shed 5 bases, J shed 11 bases, and the junction held 10 bases outside the gene matches. The chain's CDR3 is CASSPFGGEKQYF. The CDR3 nucleotides are TGTGCCAGCAGCCCCTTCGGGGGGGAGAAACAGTACTTC.

This clonotype showed up just a few times. This chain joins TRBV14 and TRBJ2-1; a possible D gene is TRBD2 (6 bases). Germline assignment: CDR1 SGHDN and CDR2 FVKESK. Trimming pared 0 bases from V and 6 bases from J, leaving 12 bases between. The CDR3 runs 15 residues. The CDR3 here is CASSQEAGRRNEQFF. In nucleotides, the CDR3 is TGTGCCAGCAGCCAAGAGGCGGGAAGGCGCAATGAGCAGTTCTTC.

Many counts were recorded for this clonotype. V gene TRBV28 combines with J gene TRBJ2-3; 11 bases are shared with TRBD2. The ends lost 4 bases at V and 0 bases at J; junction bases unmatched: 9. The CDR3 length is 18 residues. CDR1 and CDR2 from the germline V gene are MDHEN and SYDVKM. The CDR3, as DNA: TGTGCCAGCAGTTCTCTTCGTACTAGCGGGGGAAGCACAGATACGCAGTATTTT. Its translation: CASSSLRTSGGSTDTQYF.

This clonotype was seen many times. This sequence joins TRBV24-1 and TRBJ2-1; 7 nucleotides line up with TRBD2. Looked up from germline, CDR1 is KGHDR and CDR2 is SFDVKD. V shed 3 bases, J shed 5 bases, and the junction held 21 bases outside the gene matches. There are 20 residues in the CDR3. The DNA for the CDR3 is TGTGCCACCAGTGATCCCCCTAGCGGAAGTTCCCTGGTATCTGACAATGAGCAGTTCTTC. Its translation is CATSDPPSGSSLVSDNEQFF.

This clonotype has ten or more counts. The chain links TRBV19 to TRBJ2-2; possibly TRBD1 or TRBD2 for D (5 bases each). CDR1 and CDR2 from the germline V gene are LNHDA and SQIVND (reference sequence). The germline V and J ends were trimmed by 1 base and 5 bases, with 14 bases remaining between them. CDR3 size: 16 residues. CDR3 sequence reads: CASSIGTGARTGELFF. The CDR3 bases are TGTGCCAGTAGTATAGGTACCGGGGCCCGGACCGGGGAGCTGTTTTTT. Combining the CDR3 with reference TRBV19 and TRBJ2-2 gives the whole variable domain DGGITQSPKYLFRKEGQNVTLSCEQNLNHDAMYWYRQDPGQGLRLIYYSQIVNDFQKGDIAEGYSVSREKKESFPLTVTSAQKNPTAFYLCASSIGTGARTGELFFGEGSRLTVL.

This clonotype was observed many times. The V gene is TRBV12-3 or TRBV12-4, the J gene TRBJ2-7; D remains ambiguous. This CDR3 spans 11 amino acids. Trimming left V 6 bases short and J 6 bases short, with 9 bases between. This chain's CDR3 is CASRYGFEQYF. CDR3 bases: TGTGCCAGCAGATACGGGTTCGAGCAGTACTTC.

This clonotype was picked up many times. The J gene is TRBJ1-6, the V gene TRBV27, with 7 bases identical to TRBD1. Germline-derived CDR1 and CDR2 are MNHEY and SMNVEV (reference sequence). Losses at the gene ends were 4 bases for V and 4 bases for J; bases not matched to a gene: 4. This CDR3 spans 15 amino acids. CDR3 loop: CASSSRGQYNSPLHF. The CDR3 nucleotides read TGTGCCAGCAGTTCTCGGGGACAGTATAATTCACCCCTCCACTTT.